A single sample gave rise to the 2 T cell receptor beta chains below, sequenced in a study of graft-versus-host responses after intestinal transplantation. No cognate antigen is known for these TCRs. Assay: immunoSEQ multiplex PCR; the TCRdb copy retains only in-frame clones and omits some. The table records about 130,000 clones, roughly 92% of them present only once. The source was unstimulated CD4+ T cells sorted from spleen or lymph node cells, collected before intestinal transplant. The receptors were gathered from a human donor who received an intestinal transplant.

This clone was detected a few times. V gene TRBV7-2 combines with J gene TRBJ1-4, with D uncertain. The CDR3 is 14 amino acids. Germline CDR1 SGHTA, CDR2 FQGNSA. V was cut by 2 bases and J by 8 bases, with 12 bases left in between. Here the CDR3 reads CASSLRPGREKLFF. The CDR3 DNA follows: TGTGCCAGCAGCTTACGTCCAGGTCGCGAAAAACTGTTTTTT.

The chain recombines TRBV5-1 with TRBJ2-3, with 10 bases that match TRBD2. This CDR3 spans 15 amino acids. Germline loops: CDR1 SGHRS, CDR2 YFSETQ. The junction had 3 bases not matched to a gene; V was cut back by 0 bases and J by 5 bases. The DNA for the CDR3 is TGCGCCAGCAGCTTGGACCAGCGGGGGGGAGATACGCAGTATTTT. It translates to CASSLDQRGGDTQYF.